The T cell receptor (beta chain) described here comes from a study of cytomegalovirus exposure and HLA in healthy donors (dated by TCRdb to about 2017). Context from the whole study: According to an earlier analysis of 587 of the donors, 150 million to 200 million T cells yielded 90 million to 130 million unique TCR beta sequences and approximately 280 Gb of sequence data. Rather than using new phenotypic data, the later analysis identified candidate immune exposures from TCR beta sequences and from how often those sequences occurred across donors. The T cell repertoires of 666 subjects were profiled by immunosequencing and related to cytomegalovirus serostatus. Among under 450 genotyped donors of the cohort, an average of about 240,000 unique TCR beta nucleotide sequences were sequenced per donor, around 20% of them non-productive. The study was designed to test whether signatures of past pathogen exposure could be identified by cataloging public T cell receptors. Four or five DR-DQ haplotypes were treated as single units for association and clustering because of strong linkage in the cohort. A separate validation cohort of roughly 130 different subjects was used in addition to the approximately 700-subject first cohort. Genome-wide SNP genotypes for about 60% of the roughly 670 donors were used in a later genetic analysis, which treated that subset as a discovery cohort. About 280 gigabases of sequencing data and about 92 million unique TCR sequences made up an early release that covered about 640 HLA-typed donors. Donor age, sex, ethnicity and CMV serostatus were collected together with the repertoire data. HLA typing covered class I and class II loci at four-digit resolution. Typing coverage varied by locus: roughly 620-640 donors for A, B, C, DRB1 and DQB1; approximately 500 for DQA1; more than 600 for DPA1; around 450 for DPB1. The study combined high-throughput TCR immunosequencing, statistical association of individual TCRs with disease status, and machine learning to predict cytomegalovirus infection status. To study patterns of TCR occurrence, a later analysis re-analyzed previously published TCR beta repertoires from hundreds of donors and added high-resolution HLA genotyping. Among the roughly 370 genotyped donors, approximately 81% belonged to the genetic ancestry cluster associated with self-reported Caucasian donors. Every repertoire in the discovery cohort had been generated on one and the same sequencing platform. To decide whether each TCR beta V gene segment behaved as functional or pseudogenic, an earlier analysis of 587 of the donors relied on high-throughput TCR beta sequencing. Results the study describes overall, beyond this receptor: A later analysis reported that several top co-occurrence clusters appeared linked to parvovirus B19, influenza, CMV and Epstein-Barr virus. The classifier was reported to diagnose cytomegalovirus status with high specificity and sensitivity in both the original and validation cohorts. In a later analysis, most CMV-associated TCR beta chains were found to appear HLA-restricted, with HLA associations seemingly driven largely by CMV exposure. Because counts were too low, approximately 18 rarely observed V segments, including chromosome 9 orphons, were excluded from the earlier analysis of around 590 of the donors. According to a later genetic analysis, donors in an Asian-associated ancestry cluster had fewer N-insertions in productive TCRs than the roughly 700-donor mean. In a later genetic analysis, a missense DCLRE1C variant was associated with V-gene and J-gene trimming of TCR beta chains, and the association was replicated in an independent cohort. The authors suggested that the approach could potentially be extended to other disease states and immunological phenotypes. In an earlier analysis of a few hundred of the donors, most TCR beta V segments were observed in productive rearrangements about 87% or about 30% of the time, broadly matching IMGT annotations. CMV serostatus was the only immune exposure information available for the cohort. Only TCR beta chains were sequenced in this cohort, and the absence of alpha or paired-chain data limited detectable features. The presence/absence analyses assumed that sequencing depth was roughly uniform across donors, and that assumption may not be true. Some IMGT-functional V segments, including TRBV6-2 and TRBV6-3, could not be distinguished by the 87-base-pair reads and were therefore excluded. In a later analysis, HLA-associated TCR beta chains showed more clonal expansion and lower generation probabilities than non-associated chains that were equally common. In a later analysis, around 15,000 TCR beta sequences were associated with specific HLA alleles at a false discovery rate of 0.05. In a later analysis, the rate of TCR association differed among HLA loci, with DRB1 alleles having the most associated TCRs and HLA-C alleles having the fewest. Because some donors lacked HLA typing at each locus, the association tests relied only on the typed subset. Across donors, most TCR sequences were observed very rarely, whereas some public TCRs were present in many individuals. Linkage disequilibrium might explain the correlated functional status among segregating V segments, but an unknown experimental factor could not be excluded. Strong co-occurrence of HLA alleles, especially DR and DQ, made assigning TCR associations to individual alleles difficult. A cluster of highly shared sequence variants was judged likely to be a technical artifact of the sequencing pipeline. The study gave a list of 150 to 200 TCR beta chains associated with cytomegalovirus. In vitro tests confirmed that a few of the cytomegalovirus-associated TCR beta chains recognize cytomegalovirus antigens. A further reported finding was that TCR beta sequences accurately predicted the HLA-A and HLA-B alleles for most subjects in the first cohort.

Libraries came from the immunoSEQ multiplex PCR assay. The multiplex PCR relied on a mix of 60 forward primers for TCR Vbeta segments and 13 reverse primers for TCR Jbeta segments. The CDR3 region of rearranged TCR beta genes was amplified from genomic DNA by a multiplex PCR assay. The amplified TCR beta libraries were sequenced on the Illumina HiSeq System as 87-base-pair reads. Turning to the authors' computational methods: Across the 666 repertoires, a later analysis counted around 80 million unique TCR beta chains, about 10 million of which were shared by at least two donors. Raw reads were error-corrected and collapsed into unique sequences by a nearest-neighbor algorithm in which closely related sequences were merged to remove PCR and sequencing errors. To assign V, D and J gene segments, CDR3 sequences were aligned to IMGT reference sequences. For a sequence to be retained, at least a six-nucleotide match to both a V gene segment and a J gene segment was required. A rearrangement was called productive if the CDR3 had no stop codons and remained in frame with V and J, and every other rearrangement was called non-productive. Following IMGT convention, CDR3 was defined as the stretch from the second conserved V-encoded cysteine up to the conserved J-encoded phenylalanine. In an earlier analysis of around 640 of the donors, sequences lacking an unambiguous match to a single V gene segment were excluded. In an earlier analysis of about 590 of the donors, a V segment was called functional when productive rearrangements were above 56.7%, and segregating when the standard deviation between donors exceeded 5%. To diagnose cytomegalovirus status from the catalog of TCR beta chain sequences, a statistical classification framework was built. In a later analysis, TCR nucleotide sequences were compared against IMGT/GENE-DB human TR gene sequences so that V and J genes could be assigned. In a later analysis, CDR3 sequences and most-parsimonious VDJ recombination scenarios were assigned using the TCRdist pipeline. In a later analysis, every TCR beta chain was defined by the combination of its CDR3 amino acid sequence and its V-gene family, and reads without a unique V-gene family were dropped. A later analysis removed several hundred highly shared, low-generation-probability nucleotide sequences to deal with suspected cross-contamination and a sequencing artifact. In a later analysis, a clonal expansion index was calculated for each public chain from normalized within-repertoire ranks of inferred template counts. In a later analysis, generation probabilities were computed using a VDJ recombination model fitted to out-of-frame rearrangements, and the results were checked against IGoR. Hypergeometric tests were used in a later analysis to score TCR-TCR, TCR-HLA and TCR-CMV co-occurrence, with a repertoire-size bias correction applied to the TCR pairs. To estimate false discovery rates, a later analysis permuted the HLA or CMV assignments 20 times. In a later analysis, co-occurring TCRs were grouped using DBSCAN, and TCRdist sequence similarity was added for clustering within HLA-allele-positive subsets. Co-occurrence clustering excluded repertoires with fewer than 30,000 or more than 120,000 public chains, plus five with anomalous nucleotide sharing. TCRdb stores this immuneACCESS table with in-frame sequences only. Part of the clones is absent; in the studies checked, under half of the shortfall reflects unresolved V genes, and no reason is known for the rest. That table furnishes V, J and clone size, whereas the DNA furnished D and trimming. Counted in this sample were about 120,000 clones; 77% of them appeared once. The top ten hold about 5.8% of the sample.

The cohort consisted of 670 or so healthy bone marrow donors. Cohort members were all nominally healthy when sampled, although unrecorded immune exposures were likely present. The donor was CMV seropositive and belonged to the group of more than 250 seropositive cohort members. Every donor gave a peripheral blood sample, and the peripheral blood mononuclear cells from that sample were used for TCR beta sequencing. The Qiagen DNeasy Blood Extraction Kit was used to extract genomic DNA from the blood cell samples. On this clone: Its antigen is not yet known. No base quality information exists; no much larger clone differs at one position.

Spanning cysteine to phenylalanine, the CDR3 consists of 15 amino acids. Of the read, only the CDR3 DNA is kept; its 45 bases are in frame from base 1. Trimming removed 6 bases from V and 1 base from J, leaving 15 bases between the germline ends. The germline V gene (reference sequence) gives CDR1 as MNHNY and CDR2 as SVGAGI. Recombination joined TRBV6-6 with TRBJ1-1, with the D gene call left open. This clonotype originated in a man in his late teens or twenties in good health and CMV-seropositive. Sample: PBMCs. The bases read TGTGCCAGCAGCTCCCGGGGAGAAAAGAACACTGAAGCTTTCTTT. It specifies CASSSRGEKNTEAFF.